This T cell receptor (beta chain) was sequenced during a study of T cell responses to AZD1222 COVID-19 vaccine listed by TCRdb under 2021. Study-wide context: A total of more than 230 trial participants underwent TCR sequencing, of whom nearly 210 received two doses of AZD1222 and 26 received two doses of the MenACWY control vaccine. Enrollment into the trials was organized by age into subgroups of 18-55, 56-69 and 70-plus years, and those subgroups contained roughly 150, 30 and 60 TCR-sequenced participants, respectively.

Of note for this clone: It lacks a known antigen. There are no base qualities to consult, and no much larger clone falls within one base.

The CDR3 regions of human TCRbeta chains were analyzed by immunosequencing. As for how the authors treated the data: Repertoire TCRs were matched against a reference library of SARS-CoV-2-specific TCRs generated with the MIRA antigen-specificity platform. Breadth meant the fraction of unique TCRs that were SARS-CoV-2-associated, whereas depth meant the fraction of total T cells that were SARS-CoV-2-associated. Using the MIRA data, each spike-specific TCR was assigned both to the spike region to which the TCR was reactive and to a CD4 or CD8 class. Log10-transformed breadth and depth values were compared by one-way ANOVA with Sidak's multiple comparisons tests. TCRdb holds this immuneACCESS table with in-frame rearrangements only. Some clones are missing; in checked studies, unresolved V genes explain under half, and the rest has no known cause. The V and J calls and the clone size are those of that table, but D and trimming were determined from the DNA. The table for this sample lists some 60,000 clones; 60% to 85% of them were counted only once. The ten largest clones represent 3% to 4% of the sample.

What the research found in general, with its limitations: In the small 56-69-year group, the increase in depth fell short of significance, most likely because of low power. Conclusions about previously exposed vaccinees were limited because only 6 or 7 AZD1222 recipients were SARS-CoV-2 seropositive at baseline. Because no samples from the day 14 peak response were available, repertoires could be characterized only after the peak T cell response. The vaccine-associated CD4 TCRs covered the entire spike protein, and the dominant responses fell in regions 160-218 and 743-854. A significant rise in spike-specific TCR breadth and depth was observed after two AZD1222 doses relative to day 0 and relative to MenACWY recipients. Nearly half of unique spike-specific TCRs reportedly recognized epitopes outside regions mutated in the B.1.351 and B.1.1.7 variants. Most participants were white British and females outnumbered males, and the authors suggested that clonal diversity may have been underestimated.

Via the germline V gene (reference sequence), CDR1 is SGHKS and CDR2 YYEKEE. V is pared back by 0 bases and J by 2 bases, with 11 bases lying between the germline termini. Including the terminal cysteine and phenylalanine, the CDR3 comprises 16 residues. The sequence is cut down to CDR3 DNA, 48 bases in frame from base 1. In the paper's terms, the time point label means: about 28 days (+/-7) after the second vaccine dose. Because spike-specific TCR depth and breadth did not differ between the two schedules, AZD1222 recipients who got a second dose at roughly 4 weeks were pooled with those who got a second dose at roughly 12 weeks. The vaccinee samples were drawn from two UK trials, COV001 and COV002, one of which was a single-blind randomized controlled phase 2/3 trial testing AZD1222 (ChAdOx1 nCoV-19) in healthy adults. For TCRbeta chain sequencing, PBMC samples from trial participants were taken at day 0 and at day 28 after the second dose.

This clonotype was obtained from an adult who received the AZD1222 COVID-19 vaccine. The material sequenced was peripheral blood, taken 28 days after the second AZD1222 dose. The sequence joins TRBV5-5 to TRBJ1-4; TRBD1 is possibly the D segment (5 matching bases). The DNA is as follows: TGTGCCAGCAGCTTGGATGCCGGGGCGACTAATGAAAAACTGTTTTTT. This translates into CASSLDAGATNEKLFF.